One and the same sample provided the 26 T cell receptor beta chains below, sequenced in a study of T cell repertoires in cytomegalovirus infection. A single record per CDR3 protein comes from TCRdb applying MiXCR to the reads. This sample has about 570,000 distinct CDR3 sequences, with roughly 42% found just once. The antigens these receptors bind are not known. Here the sequenced sample was cultured PBMCs, taken from culture after CMV antigen stimulation. Receptors were obtained from a human donor in good health (CMV status not recorded). Some clones in this sample may be carry-over from other donors' samples.

In its sample, this clonotype was seen a few times. This chain connects TRBV12-3 or TRBV12-4 to TRBJ2-1; 10 bases are a match to TRBD2. CDR3 size: 14 residues. After removal of 6 bases from V and 6 bases from J, the junction contained 5 bases not matched to a gene. CDR3 coding DNA: TGTGCCAGCAGATCCGGACTAGCGGTCAATGAGCAGTTCTTC. Protein: CASRSGLAVNEQFF.

This chain joins TRBV2 and TRBJ2-1; possible D gene TRBD1, 6 bases. This CDR3 is 15 amino acids long. Looked up from germline, CDR1 is SNHLY and CDR2 is FYNNEI. Trimming removed 3 bases at V and 3 bases at J, with 12 bases between. The CDR3 is CASSDQGTLYNEQFF. For the CDR3, the DNA is TGTGCCAGCAGTGACCAGGGGACCCTCTACAATGAGCAGTTCTTC. Together with reference TRBV2 and TRBJ2-1, the CDR3 gives the full variable domain: EPEVTQTPSHQVTQMGQEVILRCVPISNHLYFYWYRQILGQKVEFLVSFYNNEISEKSEIFDDQFSVERPDGSNFTLKIRSTKLEDSAMYFCASSDQGTLYNEQFFGPGTRLTVL.

This clonotype was observed a few times. This rearrangement joins TRBV6-5 to TRBJ2-7; 12 nucleotides match TRBD1. The CDR3 totals 15 residues. With 5 bases clipped from V and 6 bases from J, the junction kept 8 bases outside the gene matches. Germline V gene lookup returns CDR1 MNHEY and CDR2 SVGAGI. The DNA for the CDR3 is TGTGCCAGCAGTACCCCCGGGACAGGGGGCTCCGAGCAGTACTTC. Its protein product is CASSTPGTGGSEQYF.

The chain links TRBV7-9 to TRBJ2-3; possible D gene TRBD1, 5 bases. Germline V gene sequence: CDR1 SEHNR, CDR2 FQNEAQ (reference sequence). The CDR3 runs 14 residues. Trimming cost V 2 bases and J 2 bases, with 8 bases left between them. The CDR3 loop reads CASSLIGVTDTQYF. Here the CDR3 DNA reads TGTGCCAGCAGCTTAATAGGGGTCACAGATACGCAGTATTTT.

In regard to this clonotype: A clone one base away is much larger, so this may be a read error. The CDR3 sequence: CASTRGWSGRDIFHEQYF. CDR3 bases: TGTGCCAGCACCCGGGGGTGGAGCGGGAGGGACATATTCCACGAGCAGTACTTC. The V call is TRBV7-4, the J call TRBJ2-7; TRBD2 aligns across 10 bases. Germline V CDR1 and CDR2: SGHVT, SQSDAQ. This CDR3 has 18 amino acids. Unmatched junction bases numbered 20, after V lost 7 bases and J lost 5 bases.

The V gene is TRBV12-3 or TRBV12-4, the J gene TRBJ1-2; D is ambiguous. The CDR3 length is 15 residues. Between the trimmed V and J ends, which lost 5 bases and 0 bases, there was a span of 13 bases. CDR3 loop: CASSLTRYTNYGYTF. The CDR3 DNA reads as TGTGCCAGCAGTCTGACCCGGTATACTAACTATGGCTACACCTTC.

This clonotype was counted at least ten times. The chain combines TRBV7-2 with TRBJ2-3, with TRBD2 matching 12 bases. This CDR3 has 16 amino acids. V trimming: 4 bases; J trimming: 2 bases; junction bases outside the gene matches: 4. The germline V gene has CDR1 SGHTA and CDR2 FQGNSA. The CDR3 nucleotides are TGTGCCAGCAGCTCGACTAGCGGGAGCCCCACAGATACGCAGTATTTT. Protein product: CASSSTSGSPTDTQYF.

A few counts support this clonotype. The chain links TRBV7-9 to TRBJ1-1; 7 positions match TRBD1. The V gene end was trimmed by 2 bases and the J gene end by 8 bases; junction bases not matched to a gene: 8. CDR3 length equals 14 residues. Germline CDR1 is SEHNR and CDR2 is FQNEAQ (reference sequence). CDR3 DNA sequence: TGTGCCAGCAGCTTAAACAGGGGCGTTACCGAAGCTTTCTTT. Translation gives CASSLNRGVTEAFF.

This chain uses TRBV6-8 with TRBJ2-3; D tentatively reads TRBD1 or TRBD2 (5 bases each). Germline V CDR1 and CDR2: MNHGY, SAAAGT. Between the trimmed V and J ends, which lost 6 bases and 6 bases, there was a span of 13 bases. The CDR3 runs 13 residues. The DNA of the CDR3 is TGTGCCAGCAGGTCCGGGGCAACCGATACGCAGTATTTT. Its protein is CASRSGATDTQYF.

The rearrangement uses TRBV12-3 or TRBV12-4 and TRBJ2-3, with 7 nucleotides matching TRBD1. After removal of 5 bases from V and 2 bases from J, the junction contained 7 bases not matched to a gene. The CDR3 covers 15 residues. This CDR3 reads CASSPQTGITDTQYF. Here the CDR3 DNA reads TGTGCCAGCAGTCCCCAGACAGGGATCACAGATACGCAGTATTTT.

There are a few counts of this clonotype. The CDR3 DNA reads TGTGCCAGCAGCCTGACTATGGGCGGGAGTTATTACGAGCAGTACTTC. Residues: CASSLTMGGSYYEQYF. The chain combines TRBV7-2 with TRBJ2-7, with TRBD2 matching over 7 bases. V lost 5 bases and J lost 4; bases outside the gene matches: 14. Germline CDR1 and CDR2: SGHTA and FQGNSA. The CDR3 is 16 amino acids.

The genes are TRBV5-4 and TRBJ2-7; D tentatively reads TRBD1 or TRBD2 (5 bases each). V shed 4 bases and J shed 5 bases, with 19 bases lying between them. This CDR3 contains 15 residues. In germline, CDR1 is SGHNT, CDR2 YYREEE (reference sequence). DNA of the CDR3: TGTGCCAGCAGCCCCTCCGGGACCTCGGCCCACGAGCAGTACTTC. It yields the protein CASSPSGTSAHEQYF.

V is TRBV5-1 and J is TRBJ2-1; D is perhaps TRBD2 (6 bases). Trimming took off 0 bases at V and 4 bases at J, with 14 bases between the two ends. The CDR3 covers 16 residues. Germline CDR1 reads SGHRS; CDR2 reads YFSETQ. The CDR3 DNA reads as TGCGCCAGCAGCTTGGAAGGAGGGACCCCTTACAATGAGCAGTTCTTC. It codes for CASSLEGGTPYNEQFF. Drawing the rest from reference TRBV5-1 and TRBJ2-1, the complete variable domain is KAGVTQTPRYLIKTRGQQVTLSCSPISGHRSVSWYQQTPGQGLQFLFEYFSETQRNKGNFPGRFSGRQFSNSRSEMNVSTLELGDSALYLCASSLEGGTPYNEQFFGPGTRLTVL.

The chain has TRBV5-1 and TRBJ2-5; D is uncertain. Germline V gene data show CDR1 as SGHRS and CDR2 as YFSETQ. Trimming cost V 1 base and J 2 bases, with 9 bases left between them. The CDR3 covers 14 residues. The CDR3 DNA is TGCGCCAGCAGCTTGAAGTTGCGGCAAGAGACCCAGTACTTC. Its protein product is CASSLKLRQETQYF. Full variable domain (remainder filled in from reference TRBV5-1 and TRBJ2-5): KAGVTQTPRYLIKTRGQQVTLSCSPISGHRSVSWYQQTPGQGLQFLFEYFSETQRNKGNFPGRFSGRQFSNSRSEMNVSTLELGDSALYLCASSLKLRQETQYFGPGTRLLVL.

This clonotype was seen only once. V usage is TRBV6-6 and J usage is TRBJ2-3; possibly TRBD2 for D (6 bases). V lost 6 bases to trimming and J lost 4 bases, with 20 bases between them. This CDR3 contains 16 residues. CDR1 and CDR2 (germline): MNHNY, SVGAGI (reference sequence). CDR3 residues: CASSPPKWREADTQYF. The CDR3 nucleotides read TGTGCCAGCAGCCCTCCAAAATGGCGGGAAGCAGATACGCAGTATTTT.

This clonotype came up a few times. This chain connects TRBV7-2 to TRBJ2-3; D perhaps matches TRBD2 (7 bases). Between the trimmed V and J ends, which lost 5 bases and 2 bases, there was a span of 26 bases. Germline V gives CDR1 SGHTA, CDR2 FQGNSA. This CDR3 is built from 19 residues. The CDR3 DNA sequence: TGTGCCAGCAGCCTACCTTCTAGCGGAGGGGGGGGGTCCACAGATACGCAGTATTTT. This encodes CASSLPSSGGGGSTDTQYF.

This clonotype was seen a single time. V usage is TRBV29-1 and J usage is TRBJ2-7; TRBD2 might be the D (6 bases). V was clipped by 6 bases and J by 3 bases, with 12 bases between them. The CDR3 extends over 12 amino acids. Germline-derived CDR1 and CDR2 are SQVTM and ANQGSEA. This chain's CDR3 is CSVAGPYYEQYF. The CDR3 nucleotides read TGCAGCGTGGCGGGGCCCTACTACGAGCAGTACTTC.

In this sample, this clonotype turned up many times. The chain combines TRBV7-2 with TRBJ1-1; D uncertain. The CDR3 covers 14 residues. V was shortened by 1 base and J by 11 bases, with 17 bases between the two germline ends. Germline values: CDR1 SGHTA, CDR2 FQGNSA. CDR3 coding DNA: TGTGCCAGCAGCTTAGGGGAAAGAGGGAATAGGGCTTTCTTT. It translates to CASSLGERGNRAFF.

This clonotype was picked up a small number of times. V gene TRBV12-3 or TRBV12-4 combines with J gene TRBJ2-5, with D possibly matching TRBD2 (5 bases). This CDR3 region has 14 residues. V gave up 3 bases and J gave up 4 bases, with 12 bases separating them. CDR3 nucleotide sequence: TGTGCCAGCAGTTTCAGCCGGGCGGGAGAGACCCAGTACTTC. It specifies CASSFSRAGETQYF.

This clonotype was seen many times. The junction shows a germline mismatch at one end, possibly a read error. The rearrangement uses TRBV12-3 or TRBV12-4 and TRBJ1-5; D uncertain. The length of the CDR3 is 12 residues. CDR3 in DNA: TGTGCCAGCAGCTTAGGAAATCAGCCCCAGCATTTT. It specifies CASSLGNQPQHF.

V and J are TRBV5-1 and TRBJ2-1, with no clear D. The V gene's germline CDR1 is SGHRS and CDR2 YFSETQ. Trimming stripped 7 bases from V and 2 bases from J, with 16 bases between. The CDR3 is 15 amino acids. This CDR3 reads CASSEPRGPYNEQFF. The DNA of the CDR3 is TGCGCCAGCTCGGAGCCACGAGGTCCCTACAATGAGCAGTTCTTC.

This clonotype was detected only a few times. The chain couples TRBV6-1 to TRBJ1-1; no reliable D call. With 1 base removed from V and 0 bases from J, the gap between germline ends came to 12 bases. Germline V lookup: CDR1 MNHNS, CDR2 SASEGT. The CDR3 contains 16 residues. Here the CDR3 reads CASSEGAGRMNTEAFF. The CDR3 DNA sequence: TGTGCCAGCAGTGAAGGTGCAGGTCGCATGAACACTGAAGCTTTCTTT.

The V gene is TRBV20-1, the J gene TRBJ1-1, with a weak D call TRBD1 (5 bases). CDR1 is DFQATT, CDR2 SNEGSKA, per germline (reference sequence). The ends were cut back, 7 bases at V and 3 bases at J, with 15 bases in the middle. CDR3 length: 13 amino acids. CDR3 sequence (DNA): TGCAGTGGGATTCAGACAGAATACACTGAAGCTTTCTTT. Amino acids: CSGIQTEYTEAFF.

This clonotype was detected only a few times. The rearrangement links TRBV7-9 to TRBJ2-5; maybe TRBD2 (6 bases). CDR1 and CDR2 (germline): SEHNR, FQNEAQ (reference sequence). The CDR3 runs to 13 residues. Trimming left V 8 bases short and J 2 bases short, with 12 bases between. The CDR3 reads CASGGGGQETQYF. DNA for the CDR3: TGTGCCAGCGGAGGTGGGGGGCAAGAGACCCAGTACTTC.

This chain joins TRBV11-2 and TRBJ2-7; D not resolved. This CDR3 region has 11 residues. CDR1 SGHAT and CDR2 FQNNGV come from the germline V gene. The ends were cut back, 2 bases at V and 6 bases at J, with 5 bases in the middle. CDR3 sequence: CASSLKIEQYF. The CDR3 coding sequence is TGTGCCAGCAGCTTAAAAATCGAGCAGTACTTC.

The genes are TRBV20-1 and TRBJ1-2; TRBD1 is a possible D gene (5 bases). Between the trimmed V and J ends, which lost 7 bases and 7 bases, there was a span of 28 bases. This CDR3 region has 16 residues. Germline CDR1 reads DFQATT; CDR2 reads SNEGSKA (reference sequence). In DNA form, the CDR3 reads TGCAGTGGCCTAACGGCAGGTTGGGGCAGCGCAGCTGGCTACACCTTC. Protein: CSGLTAGWGSAAGYTF.